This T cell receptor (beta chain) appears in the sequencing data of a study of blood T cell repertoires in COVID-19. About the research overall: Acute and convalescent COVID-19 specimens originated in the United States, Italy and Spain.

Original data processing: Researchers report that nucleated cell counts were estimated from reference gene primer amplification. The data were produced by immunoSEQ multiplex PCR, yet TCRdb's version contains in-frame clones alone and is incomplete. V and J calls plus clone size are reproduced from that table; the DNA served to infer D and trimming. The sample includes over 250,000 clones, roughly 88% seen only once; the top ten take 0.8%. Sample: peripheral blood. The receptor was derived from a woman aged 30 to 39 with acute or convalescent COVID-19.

CDR3 sequence reads: CASSQRTSGSFYEQFF. The CDR3 DNA is TGTGCCAGCAGCCAAAGGACTAGCGGGAGTTTCTATGAGCAGTTCTTC. The chain joins TRBV11-1 to TRBJ2-1; 13 positions match TRBD2. The CDR3 spans 16 residues. In germline, CDR1 is SGHAT, CDR2 FQDESV (reference sequence). Losses at the gene ends were 5 bases for V and 8 bases for J; bases not matched to a gene: 9.